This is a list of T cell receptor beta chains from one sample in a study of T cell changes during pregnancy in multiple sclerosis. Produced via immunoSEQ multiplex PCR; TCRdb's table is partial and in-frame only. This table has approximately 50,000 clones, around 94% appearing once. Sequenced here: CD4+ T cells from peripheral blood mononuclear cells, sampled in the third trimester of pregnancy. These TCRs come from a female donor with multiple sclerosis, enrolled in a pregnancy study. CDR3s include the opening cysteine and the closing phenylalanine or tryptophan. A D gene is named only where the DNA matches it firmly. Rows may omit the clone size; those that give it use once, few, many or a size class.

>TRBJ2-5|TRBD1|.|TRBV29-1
TGCAGCGTTGGACGCCGACAGGGTTGGCAGACCCAGTACTTC
CSVGRRQGWQTQYF
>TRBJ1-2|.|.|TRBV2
TGTGCCAGCAGTGAGTTCGTTAACTATGGCTACACCTTC
CASSEFVNYGYTF
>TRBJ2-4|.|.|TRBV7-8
TGTGCCAGCAGCTTAGCCTTTTTAGCAGCTGCCAAAAACATTCAGTACTTC
CASSLAFLAAAKNIQYF
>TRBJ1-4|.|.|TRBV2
TGTGCCAGCTCCTGGACAATAGGGGAAAAACTGTTTTTT
CASSWTIGEKLFF
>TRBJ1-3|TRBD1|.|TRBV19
TGTGCCAGTGGACAGGGAGGCACCATATATTTT
CASGQGGTIYF
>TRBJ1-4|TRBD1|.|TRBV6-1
TGTGCCAGCAGTGAAGCCGGACAGGGAGTCGGAAAACTGTTTTTT
CASSEAGQGVGKLFF
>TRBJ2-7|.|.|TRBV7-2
TGTGCCAGCAGCTTAGGGTTTGGGGCTAGCTCCTACGAGCAGTACTTC
CASSLGFGASSYEQYF
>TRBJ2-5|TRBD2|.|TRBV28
TGTGCCAGCAGTTTATCCCTAGCGGGAGGCAAAGAGACCCAGTACTTC
CASSLSLAGGKETQYF
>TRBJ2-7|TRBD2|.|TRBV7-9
TGTGCCAGCAGCTTAGCAGCACCCGGGACTACCAACTCCTACGAGCAGTACTTC
CASSLAAPGTTNSYEQYF
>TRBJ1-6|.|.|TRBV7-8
TGTGCCAGCAGCTTAGGGCGGAGGGATTCACCCCTCCACTTT
CASSLGRRDSPLHF
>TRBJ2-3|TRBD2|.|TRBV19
TGTGCCAGTAGTGGACTAGCGGGGACAGATACGCAGTATTTT
CASSGLAGTDTQYF
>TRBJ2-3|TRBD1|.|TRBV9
TGTGCCAGCAGCGTAATGGTTAGGGGGCGATCAGATACGCAGTATTTT
CASSVMVRGRSDTQYF
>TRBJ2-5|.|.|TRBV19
TGTGCCAGTAGTAGGCTAGGAGACGGGCAAGAGACCCAGTACTTC
CASSRLGDGQETQYF
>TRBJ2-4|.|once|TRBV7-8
TGTGCCAGCAGCCCCAGGGTGGGCCGGAACATTCAGTACTTC
CASSPRVGRNIQYF
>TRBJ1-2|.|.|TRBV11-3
TGTGCCAGCAGCTTAAGGTGGGGCAGCTATGGCTACACCTTC
CASSLRWGSYGYTF
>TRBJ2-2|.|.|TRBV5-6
TGTGCCAGCAGCGTGCCCTCAGGGGCCAGCACCGGGGAGCTGTTTTTT
CASSVPSGASTGELFF
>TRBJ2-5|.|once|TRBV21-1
TGTGCCAGCACCCTATCGCGGGTTCAAGAGACCCAGTACTTC
CASTLSRVQETQYF
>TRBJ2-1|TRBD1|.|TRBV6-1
TGTGCCAGCAGTCCCGGGACAGGGGCCTACAATGAGCAGTTCTTC
CASSPGTGAYNEQFF
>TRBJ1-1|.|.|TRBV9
TGTGCCAGCGGCCAGACAGTGAACACTGAAGCTTTCTTT
CASGQTVNTEAFF
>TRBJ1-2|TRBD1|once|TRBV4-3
TGCGCCAGCAGCCAAGAAAGGGACAGGGGAGACTATAGGGGCTACACCTTC
CASSQERDRGDYRGYTF
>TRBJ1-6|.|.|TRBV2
TGTGCCACCAGAGGGGGGGCCCTGGTCCCGAATTCACCCCTCCACTTT
CATRGGALVPNSPLHF
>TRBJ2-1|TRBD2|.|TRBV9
TGTGCCAGCAGCATCCGACTAGCGGGAGATCTGTTCTTC
CASSIRLAGDLFF